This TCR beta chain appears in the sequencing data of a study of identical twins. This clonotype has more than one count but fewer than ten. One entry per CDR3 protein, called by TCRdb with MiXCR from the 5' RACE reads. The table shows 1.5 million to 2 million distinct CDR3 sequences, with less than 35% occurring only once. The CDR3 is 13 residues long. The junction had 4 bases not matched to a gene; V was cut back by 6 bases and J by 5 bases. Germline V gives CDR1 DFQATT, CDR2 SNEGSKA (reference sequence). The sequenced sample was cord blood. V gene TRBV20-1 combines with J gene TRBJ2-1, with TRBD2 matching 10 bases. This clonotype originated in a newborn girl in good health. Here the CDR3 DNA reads TGCAGTGCAGGACTAGCGGTAGACAATGAGCAGTTCTTC. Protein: CSAGLAVDNEQFF.